This TCR beta chain was recovered during a study of tumour-infiltrating T cells in Burkitt lymphoma. Profiled with immunoSEQ multiplex PCR; TCRdb holds only in-frame clones, not every one. The sample lists more than 40,000 clones; around a third were seen once. General observations from the study: Several public clonotypes recurred in numerous Burkitt lymphoma patients.

To note about this clone: Its specificity is not known.

V gave up 5 bases and J gave up 5 bases, with 12 bases separating them. Germline V lookup: CDR1 MNHNS, CDR2 SASEGT. This CDR3 is built from 13 residues. The genes are TRBV6-1 and TRBJ1-2; unclear D gene. This receptor was identified in a human donor with Burkitt lymphoma. Sequencing was performed on tumor tissue. The CDR3 is CASSSVVPYGYTF. For the CDR3, the DNA is TGTGCCAGCAGTTCAGTGGTCCCTTATGGCTACACCTTC.